A single sample is the source of the 10 T cell receptor beta chains below, sequenced in a study of cytomegalovirus exposure and HLA in healthy donors. Researchers ran the PCR with 60 Vbeta and 13 Jbeta primers. Profiled with immunoSEQ multiplex PCR; TCRdb holds only in-frame clones, not every one. The table has over 75,000 clones, roughly 80% seen once. Specimen: PBMCs. The receptors derive from a man aged 60 to 69 in good health and CMV-seropositive.

The chain couples TRBV19 to TRBJ2-5; D might be TRBD2 (5 bases). In germline, CDR1 is LNHDA, CDR2 SQIVND (reference sequence). V lost 0 bases and J 2 bases, leaving 7 bases between the germline ends. This CDR3 is built from 14 residues. The CDR3 spells CASSIEGRQETQYF. CDR3 in DNA: TGTGCCAGTAGTATAGAAGGGAGACAAGAGACCCAGTACTTC.

The J gene is TRBJ2-2, the V gene TRBV2; 12 bases line up with TRBD1. CDR3 length: 16 residues. The germline CDR1 and CDR2 sequences are SNHLY and FYNNEI. The V and J ends lost 4 bases and 4 bases, in that order; junction bases with no gene match: 4. CDR3 amino acids: CASSVGTGGGTGELFF. Here the CDR3 DNA reads TGTGCCAGCAGTGTTGGGACAGGGGGCGGCACCGGGGAGCTGTTTTTT.

The chain employs TRBV30 and TRBJ1-2; tentatively, D is TRBD1 (6 bases). V lost 2 bases to trimming and J lost 3 bases, with 10 bases between them. The CDR3 is made up of 13 amino acids. The V gene's germline CDR1 is GTSNPN and CDR2 SVGIG (reference sequence). CDR3 DNA sequence: TGTGCCTGGAGTTCCGACAGGTACTATGGCTACACCTTC. Translated: CAWSSDRYYGYTF.

The rearrangement links TRBV4-1 to TRBJ2-1; 7 positions agree with TRBD2. The CDR3 has 15 residues. Germline CDR1 reads MGHRA; CDR2 reads YSYEKL. V was pared by 4 bases and J by 5 bases, with 8 bases of the junction left unmatched. CDR3 in amino acids: CASSRGGAGDNEQFF. The CDR3 DNA reads TGCGCCAGCAGCCGGGGGGGTGCGGGAGACAATGAGCAGTTCTTC.

This clone was recorded many times. This rearrangement joins TRBV5-1 to TRBJ1-1; 7 nucleotides align to TRBD1. V lost 5 bases and J lost 0; bases outside the gene matches: 10. Germline-derived CDR1 and CDR2 are SGHRS and YFSETQ. The CDR3 covers 16 residues. As DNA, the CDR3 is TGCGCCAGCAGTAAAGACAGGGCAAAGATGAACACTGAAGCTTTCTTT. Translation: CASSKDRAKMNTEAFF.

V gene TRBV6-5 combines with J gene TRBJ2-1; TRBD2 is a possible D gene (5 bases). Germline loops: CDR1 MNHEY, CDR2 SVGAGI. The CDR3 has 14 residues. V lost 5 bases, J lost 6 bases, and 14 bases lay in between. CDR3 in amino acids: CASSTGRASNEQFF. CDR3 in DNA: TGTGCCAGCAGTACGGGAAGGGCCTCCAATGAGCAGTTCTTC.

This clone has a single count. The chain joins TRBV29-1 to TRBJ1-2; D remains ambiguous. CDR1 SQVTM and CDR2 ANQGSEA come from the germline V gene. This CDR3 is 13 amino acids long. Trimming took 4 bases from V and 3 from J, leaving 12 bases between them. The DNA for the CDR3 is TGCAGCGTTGTCGTCAGGAGGTACTATGGCTACACCTTC. Amino acid sequence: CSVVVRRYYGYTF.

The chain uses TRBV6-1 and TRBJ1-2; 8 bases map to TRBD1. The germline gives CDR1 MNHNS, CDR2 SASEGT. The CDR3 sequence is 16 residues long. Germline trimming cut 1 base from V and 6 bases from J; bases unmatched to any gene: 10. The CDR3 protein is CASSEGLRQGKDGYTF. In DNA form, the CDR3 reads TGTGCCAGCAGTGAAGGGCTTCGACAGGGGAAGGATGGCTACACCTTC.

J is TRBJ2-3 and V is TRBV9; TRBD2 matches 15 bases. The V and J ends lost 0 bases and 2 bases, in that order; junction bases with no gene match: 7. This CDR3 contains 19 residues. From germline, CDR1 is SGDLS and CDR2 YYNGEE. Here the CDR3 DNA reads TGTGCCAGCAGCGTAGAGTCGGGACTAGCGGGGGGAGACACAGATACGCAGTATTTT. This encodes CASSVESGLAGGDTDTQYF.

The sample holds one count of this clone. Written as DNA, the CDR3 is TGTGCCACCAGCAGAGACAGGGGCGTCGGCGAGCAGTACTTC. This encodes CATSRDRGVGEQYF. This chain connects TRBV15 to TRBJ2-7; a possible D gene is TRBD1 (6 bases). V was pared by 0 bases and J by 6 bases, with 12 bases between. CDR1 is LNHNV, CDR2 YYDKDF, per germline (reference sequence). CDR3 size: 14 residues.